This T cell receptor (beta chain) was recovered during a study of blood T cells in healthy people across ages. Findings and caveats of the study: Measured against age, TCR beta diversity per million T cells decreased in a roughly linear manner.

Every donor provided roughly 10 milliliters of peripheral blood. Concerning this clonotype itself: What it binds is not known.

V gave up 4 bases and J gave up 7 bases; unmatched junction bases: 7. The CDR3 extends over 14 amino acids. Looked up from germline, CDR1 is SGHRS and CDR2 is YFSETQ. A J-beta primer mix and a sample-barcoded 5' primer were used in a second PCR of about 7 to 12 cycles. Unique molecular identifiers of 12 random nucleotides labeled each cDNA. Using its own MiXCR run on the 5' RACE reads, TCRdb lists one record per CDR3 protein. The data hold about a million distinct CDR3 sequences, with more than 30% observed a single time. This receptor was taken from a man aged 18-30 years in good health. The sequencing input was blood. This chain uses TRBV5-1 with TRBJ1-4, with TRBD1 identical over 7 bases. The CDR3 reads CASSPGTGAEKLFF. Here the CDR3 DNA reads TGCGCCAGCAGCCCGGGCACAGGGGCTGAAAAACTGTTTTTT. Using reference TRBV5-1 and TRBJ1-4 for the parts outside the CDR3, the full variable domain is KAGVTQTPRYLIKTRGQQVTLSCSPISGHRSVSWYQQTPGQGLQFLFEYFSETQRNKGNFPGRFSGRQFSNSRSEMNVSTLELGDSALYLCASSPGTGAEKLFFGSGTQLSVL.